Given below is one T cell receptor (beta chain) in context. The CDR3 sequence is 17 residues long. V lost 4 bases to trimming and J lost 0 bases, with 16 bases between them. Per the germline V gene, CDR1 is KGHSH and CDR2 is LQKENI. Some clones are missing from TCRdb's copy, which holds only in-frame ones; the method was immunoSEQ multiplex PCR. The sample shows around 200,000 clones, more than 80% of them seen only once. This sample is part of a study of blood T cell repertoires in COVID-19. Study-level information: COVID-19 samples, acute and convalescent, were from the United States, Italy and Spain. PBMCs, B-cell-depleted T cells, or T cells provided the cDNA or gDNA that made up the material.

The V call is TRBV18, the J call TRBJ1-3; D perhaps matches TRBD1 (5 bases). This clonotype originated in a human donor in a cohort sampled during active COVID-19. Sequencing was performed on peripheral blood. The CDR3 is CASSLSEGPLSGNTIYF. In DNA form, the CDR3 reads TGTGCCAGCTCACTATCGGAGGGACCGCTCTCTGGAAACACCATATATTTT.